This TCR beta chain was identified in a study of cytomegalovirus exposure and HLA in healthy donors. PCR involved 60 Vbeta and 13 Jbeta primers. Assay used: immunoSEQ multiplex PCR; TCRdb lists only in-frame clones, some missing. The table records about 200,000 clones, about 85% of them present only once. With 7 bases clipped from V and 11 bases from J, the junction kept 9 bases outside the gene matches. Germline CDR1 SGHTA, CDR2 FQGNSA. The CDR3 length is 13 residues. The TCR originated in a male donor in good health and CMV-seropositive. The genes are TRBV7-2 and TRBJ2-3, with TRBD2 identical over 10 bases. The specimen was PBMCs. The CDR3 is CASTRGLAEMQYF. In nucleotides, the CDR3 is TGTGCCAGCACCCGCGGACTAGCGGAGATGCAGTATTTT.